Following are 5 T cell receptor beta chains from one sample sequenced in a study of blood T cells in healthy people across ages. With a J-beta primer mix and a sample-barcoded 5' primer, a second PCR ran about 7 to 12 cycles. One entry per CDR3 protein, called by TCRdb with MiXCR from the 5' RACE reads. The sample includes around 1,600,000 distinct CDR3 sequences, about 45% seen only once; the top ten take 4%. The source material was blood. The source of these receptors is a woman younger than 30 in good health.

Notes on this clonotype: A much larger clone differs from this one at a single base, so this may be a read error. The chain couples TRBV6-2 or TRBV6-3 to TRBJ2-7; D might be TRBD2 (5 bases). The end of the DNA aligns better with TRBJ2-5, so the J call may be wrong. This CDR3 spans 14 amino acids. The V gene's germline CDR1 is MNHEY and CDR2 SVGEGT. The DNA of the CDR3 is TGTTCCAGCAGGACTCAAGCAGACCAGGAGACCCAGTACTTC. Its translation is CSSRTQADQETQYF.

This CDR3 is CASRRTSGRANEQFF. CDR3 in DNA: TGTGCCAGCAGGAGGACTAGCGGGAGGGCCAATGAGCAGTTCTTC. The V call is TRBV12-3 or TRBV12-4, the J call TRBJ2-1; 15 bases are a match to TRBD2. V lost 6 bases to trimming and J lost 6 bases; unmatched junction nucleotides: 3. CDR3 length: 15 amino acids.

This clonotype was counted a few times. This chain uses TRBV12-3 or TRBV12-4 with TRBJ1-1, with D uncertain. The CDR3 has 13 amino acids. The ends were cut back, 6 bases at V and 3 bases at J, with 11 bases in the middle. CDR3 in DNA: TGTGCCAGCAGACCAAGGACGGACACTGAAGCTTTCTTT. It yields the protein CASRPRTDTEAFF.

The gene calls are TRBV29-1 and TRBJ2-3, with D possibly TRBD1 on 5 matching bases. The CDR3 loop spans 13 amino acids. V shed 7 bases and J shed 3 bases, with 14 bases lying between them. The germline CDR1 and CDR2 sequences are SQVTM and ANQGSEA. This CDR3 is CSGEDTETDTQYF. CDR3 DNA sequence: TGCAGCGGCGAGGACACGGAAACAGATACGCAGTATTTT.

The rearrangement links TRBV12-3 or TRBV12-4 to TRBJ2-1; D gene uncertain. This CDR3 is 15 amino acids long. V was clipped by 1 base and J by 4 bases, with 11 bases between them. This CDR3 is CASSLDGLLYNEQFF. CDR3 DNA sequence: TGTGCCAGCAGTTTAGACGGCTTACTATACAATGAGCAGTTCTTC.